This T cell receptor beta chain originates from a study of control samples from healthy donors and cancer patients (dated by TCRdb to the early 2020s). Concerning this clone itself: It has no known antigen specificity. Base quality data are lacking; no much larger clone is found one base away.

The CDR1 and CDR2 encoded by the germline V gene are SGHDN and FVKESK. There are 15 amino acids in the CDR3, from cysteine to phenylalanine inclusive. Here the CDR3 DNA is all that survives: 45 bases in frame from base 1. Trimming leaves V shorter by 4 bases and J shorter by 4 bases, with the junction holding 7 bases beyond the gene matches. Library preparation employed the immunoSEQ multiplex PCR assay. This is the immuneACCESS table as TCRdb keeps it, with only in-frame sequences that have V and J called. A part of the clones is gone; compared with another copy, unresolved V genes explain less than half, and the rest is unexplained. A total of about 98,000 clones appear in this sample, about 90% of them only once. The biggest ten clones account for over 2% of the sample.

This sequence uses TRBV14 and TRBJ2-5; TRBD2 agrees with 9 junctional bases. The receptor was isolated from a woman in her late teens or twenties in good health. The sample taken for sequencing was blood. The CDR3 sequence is CASSPGRGGGETQYF. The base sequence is TGTGCCAGCAGCCCCGGCCGCGGGGGGGGAGAGACCCAGTACTTC.